This T cell receptor beta chain stems from a study of T cell responses to AZD1222 COVID-19 vaccine (dated by TCRdb to the early 2020s). The study in broad terms: A total of approximately 240 trial participants underwent TCR sequencing, of whom roughly 210 received two doses of AZD1222 and about 25 received two doses of the MenACWY control vaccine. Trial participants were enrolled by age into 18-55, 56-69 and 70-plus year subgroups, with approximately 150, 28 and 58 TCR-sequenced participants respectively. Here is what the overall study found, with its caveats: In the small 56-69-year group, the increase in depth fell short of significance, most likely because of low power. Because no samples from the day 14 peak response were available, repertoires could be characterized only after the peak T cell response. Conclusions about previously exposed vaccinees are limited, since just 5 or 6 AZD1222 recipients were seropositive for SARS-CoV-2 at baseline. Most participants were white British and females outnumbered males, and the authors suggested that clonal diversity may have been underestimated. After two AZD1222 doses, spike-specific TCR breadth and depth were significantly higher than at day 0 and than in MenACWY recipients. Nearly half of unique spike-specific TCRs reportedly recognized epitopes outside regions mutated in the B.1.351 and B.1.1.7 variants. Vaccine-associated CD4 TCRs spanned the whole spike protein, with dominant responses in regions 160-218 and 743-854.

The time point label on this specimen signifies: about 28 days (+/-7) after the second vaccine dose. Because spike-specific TCR depth and breadth did not differ between the two schedules, AZD1222 recipients who got a second dose at roughly 4 weeks were pooled with those who got a second dose at roughly 12 weeks. The vaccinee samples were drawn from two UK trials, COV001 and COV002, one of which was a single-blind randomized controlled phase 2/3 trial testing AZD1222 (ChAdOx1 nCoV-19) in healthy adults. For TCRbeta chain sequencing, PBMC samples were collected from trial participants at day 0 and at day 28 after the second dose. The CDR3 regions of human TCRbeta chains were analyzed by immunosequencing. The original pipeline was this. TCRs in the repertoires were matched against a reference library of SARS-CoV-2-specific TCRs that had been generated with the MIRA antigen-specificity platform. Breadth was defined as the fraction of unique TCRs that were SARS-CoV-2-associated. Depth was defined as the fraction of total T cells that were SARS-CoV-2-associated. Using the MIRA data, each spike-specific TCR was mapped to the spike region that the TCR reacts to and placed in a CD4 or CD8 class. Log10-transformed breadth and depth values were compared by one-way ANOVA with Sidak's multiple comparisons tests. Sourced from immuneACCESS, this table was stored by TCRdb with only in-frame sequences that have V and J called. A share of the clones is absent; for the studies checked, an unresolved V gene accounts for under half, and the remainder has no known explanation. Clone size and the V and J calls come from that table; the DNA yielded D and trimming. This sample gives roughly 190,000 clones in total; 91% of them show up just once. The ten largest clones take up 1.5% to 2% of the sample.

About this clone: No antigen is known for it. Base qualities are not provided; no much larger clone lies one nucleotide away.

The input for sequencing was peripheral blood, taken 28 days after the second AZD1222 dose. The TCR sequence derives from an adult who received the AZD1222 COVID-19 vaccine.

The nucleotide sequence reads TGTGCCAGCAGCTTAGACAACTTGATCACTGAAGCTTTCTTT. This sequence encodes CASSLDNLITEAFF. The sequence links TRBV11-2 to TRBJ1-1, with the D gene not confidently named. V is reduced by 0 bases and J by 4 bases, leaving a spacing of 9 bases between them. According to the germline V gene, CDR1 reads SGHAT and CDR2 reads FQNNGV. The CDR3 starts with the cysteine, ends with the phenylalanine, and has 14 residues. The kept DNA is CDR3 alone, 42 bases in frame from the first base.